Following are 6 T cell receptor beta chains from one sample sequenced in a study of blood T cell repertoires in COVID-19. Libraries were prepared by immunoSEQ multiplex PCR; TCRdb keeps only in-frame clonotypes and omits some of them. The sample yields some 70,000 clones, approximately 86% seen once. The sample consisted of peripheral blood. The receptor source for this set is a woman aged 55 to 70 with acute or convalescent COVID-19.

The chain links TRBV24-1 to TRBJ2-1, with 8 bases fitting TRBD1. Germline V gene data show CDR1 as KGHDR and CDR2 as SFDVKD. Germline trimming cut 9 bases from V and 7 bases from J; bases unmatched to any gene: 10. The CDR3 has 14 residues. CDR3 sequence reads: CATSLGQGVNEQFF. The CDR3 nucleotides read TGTGCCACCTCCTTAGGACAGGGAGTTAATGAGCAGTTCTTC.

The chain couples TRBV12-3 or TRBV12-4 to TRBJ2-2; D is unresolved. The V and J ends lost 6 bases and 6 bases respectively, with 8 bases between them. The CDR3 is made up of 12 amino acids. The CDR3 coding sequence is TGTGCCAGCAGCCTCACGGCCGGGGAGCTGTTTTTT. As protein: CASSLTAGELFF.

The chain is built from TRBV10-3 and TRBJ1-1; D not resolved. This CDR3 has 12 amino acids. CDR1 ENHRY and CDR2 SYGVKD come from the germline V gene. Trimming shortened V by 0 bases and J by 8 bases, and 7 bases separated the two germline ends. CDR3 residues: CAISESTGEAFF. The CDR3 coding sequence is TGTGCCATCAGTGAGTCGACTGGGGAAGCTTTCTTT.

The V call is TRBV5-1, the J call TRBJ2-1; TRBD2 matches 13 bases. CDR1 and CDR2 (germline): SGHRS, YFSETQ. The CDR3 contains 14 residues. J lost 6 bases, V lost 8 bases, and 5 bases had no gene match. The CDR3 reads CASWTSGGSNEQFF. CDR3 DNA sequence: TGCGCCAGTTGGACTAGCGGGGGTAGCAATGAGCAGTTCTTC.

The chain joins TRBV27 to TRBJ1-1; 7 bases match TRBD1. The trim removed 5 bases at V and 4 bases at J, leaving 10 bases unmatched. The germline CDR1 and CDR2 sequences are MNHEY and SMNVEV (reference sequence). This CDR3 is built from 15 residues. In DNA form, the CDR3 reads TGTGCCAGCAGTGAGACAGGGATATCGGGCACTGAAGCTTTCTTT. Its protein product is CASSETGISGTEAFF.

The chain carries TRBV6-1 and TRBJ1-2; D gene unclear. Trimming cost V 3 bases and J 4 bases, with 6 bases left between them. In germline, CDR1 is MNHNS, CDR2 SASEGT. This CDR3 comprises 12 residues. The CDR3 spells CASSEGSYGYTF. In nucleotides, the CDR3 is TGTGCCAGCAGTGAGGGCAGCTATGGCTACACCTTC.